The 14 T cell receptor beta chains reported below all come from one sample, sequenced in a study of blood T cells in healthy people across ages. A sample-barcoded 5' primer and a J-beta primer mix were used in a second PCR of about 7 to 12 cycles. TCRdb reanalysed the 5' RACE reads using MiXCR and keeps one entry per CDR3 protein. This table has about 1.4 million distinct CDR3 sequences, roughly 59% appearing once. Input material: blood. The source is a man aged 18-30 years in good health.

The V call is TRBV12-3 or TRBV12-4, the J call TRBJ1-1; weak D call: TRBD1 (5 bases). Trimming removed 4 bases at V and 11 bases at J, with 11 bases between. The CDR3 contains 11 residues. The DNA of the CDR3 is TGTGCCAGCAGTTCTGGGGGTTGGGCTTTCTTT. Translating gives CASSSGGWAFF.

The V gene is TRBV29-1, the J gene TRBJ1-4; the D is unclear. The CDR3 sequence is 15 residues long. The V gene lost 4 bases and the J gene lost 13 bases, with 25 bases spanning the gap. Per germline, CDR1 SQVTM and CDR2 ANQGSEA. Written as DNA, the CDR3 is TGCAGCGTTGTAGAGGACGCCAACAAACCCGCAAGACTGTTTTTT. The encoded protein is CSVVEDANKPARLFF.

The gene calls are TRBV6-5 and TRBJ2-3; TRBD2 might be the D (5 bases). This CDR3 is 15 amino acids long. Trimming left V 6 bases short and J 6 bases short, with 19 bases between. Per germline, CDR1 MNHEY and CDR2 SVGAGI. CDR3 nucleotide sequence: TGTGCCAGCAGCGAACATCGGGGATCCGGGGATACGCAGTATTTT. Translation gives CASSEHRGSGDTQYF.

The chain uses TRBV20-1 and TRBJ1-6; weak D call: TRBD1 (5 bases). V gave up 5 bases and J gave up 5 bases, with 16 bases separating them. This CDR3 spans 15 amino acids. Germline V gene sequence: CDR1 DFQATT, CDR2 SNEGSKA (reference sequence). Here the CDR3 DNA reads TGCAGTGCTGCTCAGGGATCGGACCATAATTCACCCCTCCACTTT. It is translated as CSAAQGSDHNSPLHF.

For the CDR3, the DNA is TGTGCCAGCAGTGACGGGACAGCGATACAAGAGACCCAGTACTTC. Translated, it gives CASSDGTAIQETQYF. This chain connects TRBV12-3 or TRBV12-4 to TRBJ2-5, with TRBD1 identical over 7 bases. The CDR3 is 15 residues long. Germline trimming cut 5 bases from V and 2 bases from J; bases unmatched to any gene: 8.

The J gene is TRBJ2-1, the V gene TRBV4-1; 8 nucleotides match TRBD1. The CDR3 has 14 residues. V lost 4 bases to trimming and J lost 6 bases; unmatched junction nucleotides: 5. The germline gives CDR1 MGHRA, CDR2 YSYEKL. In nucleotides, the CDR3 is TGCGCCAGCAGCCGAGGACAGGGTTCCAATGAGCAGTTCTTC. Translating it yields CASSRGQGSNEQFF.

The rearrangement links TRBV28 to TRBJ1-1; 10 nucleotides match TRBD1. The CDR3 sequence is 15 residues long. Trimming took 3 bases from V and 5 from J; bases not matched to a gene: 6. CDR1 and CDR2 from the germline V gene are MDHEN and SYDVKM. This CDR3 reads CASSFVDRGLTEAFF. The CDR3 DNA reads TGTGCCAGCAGTTTCGTCGACAGGGGGCTTACTGAAGCTTTCTTT. Based on the CDR3 plus reference TRBV28 and TRBJ1-1, the full variable domain is DVKVTQSSRYLVKRTGEKVFLECVQDMDHENMFWYRQDPGLGLRLIYFSYDVKMKEKGDIPEGYSVSREKKERFSLILESASTNQTSMYLCASSFVDRGLTEAFFGQGTRLTVV.

J is TRBJ2-5 and V is TRBV5-1, with 10 bases identical to TRBD1. The J call may be wrong; the DNA end is better matched by TRBJ2-7. The germline V gene encodes CDR1 SGHRS and CDR2 YFSETQ. This CDR3 is built from 17 residues. For the CDR3, the DNA is TGCGCCAGCAGCTCGCCCCTGACAGGGGGCAACGTCTACGAGCAGTACTTC. This codes for CASSSPLTGGNVYEQYF.

The rearrangement joins TRBV9 to TRBJ1-1; D is uncertain. V lost 4 bases and J lost 2, with 9 bases in between. There are 13 residues in the CDR3. Germline CDR1 and CDR2: SGDLS and YYNGEE. CDR3 region: CASSLPTNTEAFF. As DNA, the CDR3 is TGTGCCAGCAGCCTGCCAACCAACACTGAAGCTTTCTTT.

This chain links TRBV6-1 with TRBJ2-7; D is unclear. Near its end, the DNA agrees better with TRBJ2-5, so the J call may be wrong. Germline-derived CDR1 and CDR2 are MNHNS and SASEGT. The CDR3 contains 17 residues. The CDR3 here is CASSELAAGTFFETQYF. Here the CDR3 DNA reads TGTGCCAGCAGTGAACTGGCCGCCGGAACCTTCTTTGAGACCCAGTACTTC.

This clonotype was seen a few times. V and J are TRBV20-1 and TRBJ1-5; perhaps TRBD1 as D (6 bases). V dropped 3 bases and J dropped 7 bases, with 13 bases sitting between them. Per the germline V gene, CDR1 is DFQATT and CDR2 is SNEGSKA (reference sequence). The CDR3 contains 13 residues. CDR3 in amino acids: CSASGGEGQPQHF. The CDR3, as DNA: TGCAGTGCTAGCGGGGGCGAAGGGCAGCCCCAGCATTTT.

V usage is TRBV7-2 and J usage is TRBJ1-2, with no clear D. V shed 0 bases and J shed 2 bases, with 19 bases lying between them. There are 18 residues in the CDR3. Looked up from germline, CDR1 is SGHTA and CDR2 is FQGNSA. CDR3 protein: CASSLAVNSGWGNYGYTF. The DNA for the CDR3 is TGTGCCAGCAGCTTAGCGGTTAACAGTGGGTGGGGAAACTATGGCTACACCTTC.

CDR3 nucleotides: TGTGCCAGCTCACCGGGTACGACTAGCTCCTACAATGAGCAGTTCTTC. Translated, it gives CASSPGTTSSYNEQFF. The rearrangement joins TRBV18 to TRBJ2-1, with D possibly TRBD2 on 6 matching bases. In germline, CDR1 is KGHSH, CDR2 LQKENI. The CDR3 has 16 residues. V gave up 3 bases and J gave up 0 bases, with 12 bases separating them.

This chain links TRBV6-6 with TRBJ2-5; 10 nucleotides align to TRBD2. Germline V lookup: CDR1 MNHNY, CDR2 SVGAGI (reference sequence). V gave up 1 base and J gave up 3 bases; unmatched junction bases: 5. This CDR3 has 16 amino acids. The CDR3 DNA follows: TGTGCCAGCAGTTACTATCTAGCGGGGGAAGAAGAGACCCAGTACTTC. Its protein product is CASSYYLAGEEETQYF.